The present entry profiles one T cell receptor beta chain with its context. V shed 0 bases and J shed 3 bases, with 21 bases lying between them. CDR3 length: 17 amino acids. From germline, CDR1 is SQVTM and CDR2 ANQGSEA. The data were taken from a study of blood T cell repertoires in COVID-19. Data came from immunoSEQ multiplex PCR; TCRdb stores just in-frame clones and leaves some out. In the table there are some 130,000 clones, 60% to 85% of which are singletons. This receptor was taken from an elderly man with acute or convalescent COVID-19. The sequenced material came from peripheral blood. The chain is built from TRBV29-1 and TRBJ2-7, with D maybe TRBD1 (7 bases). This CDR3 is CSVEDFGGQTGRYEQYF. CDR3 DNA: TGCAGCGTTGAAGATTTCGGGGGACAGACAGGGCGCTACGAGCAGTACTTC.